The sequence of this T cell receptor (beta chain) was determined in a study of CD8 T cells in Susac syndrome. The CDR3 is 13 amino acids. Germline V CDR1 and CDR2: MNHNY, SVGAGI (reference sequence). V was pared by 7 bases and J by 1 base, with 11 bases between. Random hexamers primed reverse transcription of about 0.45 to 1 ug RNA. Amplification of the TCR beta CDR3 was carried out by immunoSEQ multiplex PCR, which spanned a total of 54 Vbeta and 13 Jbeta segments. TCRdb re-called the immunoSEQ multiplex PCR reads through MiXCR, storing one row per CDR3 protein. The sample shows under 200,000 distinct CDR3 sequences, around 94% of them seen only once. The authors sequenced TCR beta from blood CD8+ and CD4+ T cells. Negative isolation was applied to CD8+ and CD4+ T cells, and FACS enrichment was applied to TEMRA cells.

Sequences were obtained from CD4+ T cells from PBMCs. The sequence derives from a human donor in good health. This sequence joins TRBV6-6 and TRBJ2-7; D not certain. The CDR3: CASKKDESYEQYF. The DNA of the CDR3 is TGTGCCAGCAAGAAGGACGAGTCCTACGAGCAGTACTTC.